The entry that follows covers one T cell receptor (beta chain) sequence. This clone was found a few times. Its antigen remains unidentified. Per-nucleotide qualities are absent, and no much larger clonotype sits a single base away. The record originates from a study of blood T cell repertoires in COVID-19 (dated by TCRdb to the early 2020s). A note on the overall study: The collaborator samples originated in the United States, Italy and Spain and spanned the acute and convalescent phases of COVID-19. The material from the prospective study consisted of cDNA or gDNA derived from T cells, B-cell-depleted T cells, or PBMCs. Subjects who had been exposed to COVID-19, were actively infected with it, or had recovered from it provided the deeply sampled blood TCRbeta repertoires that made up the dataset. The repertoires were released in a freely available public database intended as a resource for research on the immune response to SARS-CoV-2. Samples were obtained from the ongoing ImmuneRACE study (first 160 participants) and from about 1,300 subjects provided by 6 global collaborators. A de-identified subject ID, COVID-19 status, age in years and sex were almost always included in the sample metadata. Where available, HLA class I and class II types were obtained from metadata supplied by the sample provider rather than from assay-based typing. Beyond this particular receptor, the publication reports: The quantity of clinical and demographic metadata differed by source and by participant and was supplied without curation.

CDR1 KGHDR and CDR2 SFDVKD were looked up in the germline V gene. The junction shows trimming of 5 bases on V and 4 bases on J, plus 15 bases between the germline ends. The CDR3 has 15 amino acids, counting the end cysteine and phenylalanine. Only the CDR3 DNA is retained, 45 bases long and in frame from the first base. TCRbeta CDR3 regions were amplified from genomic DNA by means of the immunoSEQ Assay, a bias-controlled multiplex PCR. On the authors' methods: The number of nucleated cells in each sample was estimated from the amplification of reference gene primers within the assay. Sequence reads were collapsed and filtered to measure the absolute abundance of every unique TCRbeta CDR3 rearrangement. For each sample, productive Simpson clonality was calculated as the square root of Simpson's diversity index across productive rearrangements. Imported from immuneACCESS, the table was reduced by TCRdb to in-frame sequences with V and J called. These copies leave out some clones; in studies compared against another copy, an unresolved V gene accounts for under half, and the cause of the remainder is not known. V and J calls plus clone size are reproduced from that table; the DNA served to infer D and trimming. In this sample the table shows some 350,000 clones, nearly 90% of which occur a single time. The leading ten clones occupy 5% to 8.5% of the sample.

Whole blood was collected in K2EDTA tubes by collaborating institutions according to the institutions' own protocols. For TCRbeta analysis, collaborator samples were shipped as frozen whole blood, as isolated PBMCs, or as DNA extracted from either sample type. This sequence uses TRBV24-1 and TRBJ2-3; the D gene is perhaps TRBD2, on 6 matching bases. Material: peripheral blood. This sequence was found in a man in his late teens or twenties with active or convalescent COVID-19. The CDR3 region reads CATSVGGSNADTQYF. The DNA sequence is TGTGCCACCAGTGTTGGAGGGAGCAACGCAGATACGCAGTATTTT.